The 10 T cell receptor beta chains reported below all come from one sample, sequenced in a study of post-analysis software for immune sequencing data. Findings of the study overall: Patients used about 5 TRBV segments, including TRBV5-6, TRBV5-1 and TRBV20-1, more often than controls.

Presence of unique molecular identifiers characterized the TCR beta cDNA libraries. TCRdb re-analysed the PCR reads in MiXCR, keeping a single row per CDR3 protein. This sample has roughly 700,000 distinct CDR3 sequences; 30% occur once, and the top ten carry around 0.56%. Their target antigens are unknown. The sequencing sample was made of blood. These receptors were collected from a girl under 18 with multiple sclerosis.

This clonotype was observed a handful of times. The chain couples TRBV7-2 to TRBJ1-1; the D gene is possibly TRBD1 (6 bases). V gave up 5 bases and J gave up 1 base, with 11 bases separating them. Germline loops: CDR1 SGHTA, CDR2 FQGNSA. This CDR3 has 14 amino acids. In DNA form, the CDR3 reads TGTGCCAGCAGCCCAGTGACAGGGAACACTGAAGCTTTCTTT. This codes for CASSPVTGNTEAFF. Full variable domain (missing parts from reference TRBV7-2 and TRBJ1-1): GAGVSQSPSNKVTEKGKDVELRCDPISGHTALYWYRQSLGQGLEFLIYFQGNSAPDKSGLPSDRFSAERTGGSVSTLTIQRTQQEDSAVYLCASSPVTGNTEAFFGQGTRLTVV.

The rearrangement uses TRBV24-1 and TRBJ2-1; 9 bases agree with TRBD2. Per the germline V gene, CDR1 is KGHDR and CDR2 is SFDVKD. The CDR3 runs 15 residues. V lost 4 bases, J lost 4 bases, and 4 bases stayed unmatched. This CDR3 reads CATSDPTSGYNEQFF. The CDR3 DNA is TGTGCCACCAGTGACCCGACTAGCGGATACAATGAGCAGTTCTTC.

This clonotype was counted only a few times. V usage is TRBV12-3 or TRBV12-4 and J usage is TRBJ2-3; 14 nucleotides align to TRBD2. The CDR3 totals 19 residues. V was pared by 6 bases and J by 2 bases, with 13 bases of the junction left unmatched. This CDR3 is CASSLTSGGAPKNTDTQYF. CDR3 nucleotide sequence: TGTGCCAGCAGCCTGACTAGCGGGGGGGCTCCAAAGAACACAGATACGCAGTATTTT.

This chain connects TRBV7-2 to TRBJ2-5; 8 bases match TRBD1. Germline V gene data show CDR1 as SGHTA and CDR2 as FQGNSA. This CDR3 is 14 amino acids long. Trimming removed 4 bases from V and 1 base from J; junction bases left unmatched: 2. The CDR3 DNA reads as TGTGCCAGCAGCTCACAGGGGGGCCAAGAGACCCAGTACTTC. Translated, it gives CASSSQGGQETQYF.

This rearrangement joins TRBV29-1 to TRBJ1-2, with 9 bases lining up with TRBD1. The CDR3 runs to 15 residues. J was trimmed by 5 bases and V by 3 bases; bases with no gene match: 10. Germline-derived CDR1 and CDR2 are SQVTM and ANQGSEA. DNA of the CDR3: TGCAGCGTTGATCAAGGAGCAGGGACAGGGTATGGCTACACCTTC. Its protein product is CSVDQGAGTGYGYTF. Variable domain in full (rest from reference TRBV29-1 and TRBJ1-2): SAVISQKPSRDICQRGTSLTIQCQVDSQVTMMFWYRQQPGQSLTLIATANQGSEATYESGFVIDKFPISRPNLTFSTLTVSNMSPEDSSIYLCSVDQGAGTGYGYTFGSGTRLTVV.

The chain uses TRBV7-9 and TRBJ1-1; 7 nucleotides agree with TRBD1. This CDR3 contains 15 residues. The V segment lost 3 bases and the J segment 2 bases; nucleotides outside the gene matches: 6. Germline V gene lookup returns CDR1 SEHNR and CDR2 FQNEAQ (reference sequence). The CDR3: CASSFLRQGNTEAFF. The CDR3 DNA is TGTGCCAGCAGCTTTCTGAGACAGGGAAACACTGAAGCTTTCTTT.

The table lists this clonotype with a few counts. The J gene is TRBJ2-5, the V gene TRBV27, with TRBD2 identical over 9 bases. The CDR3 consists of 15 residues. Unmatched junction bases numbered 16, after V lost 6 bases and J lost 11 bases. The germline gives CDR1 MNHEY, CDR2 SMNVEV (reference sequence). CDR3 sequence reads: CASRPTGTSYNEQYF. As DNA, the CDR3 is TGTGCCAGCAGGCCAACCGGGACTAGCTACAATGAGCAGTACTTC.

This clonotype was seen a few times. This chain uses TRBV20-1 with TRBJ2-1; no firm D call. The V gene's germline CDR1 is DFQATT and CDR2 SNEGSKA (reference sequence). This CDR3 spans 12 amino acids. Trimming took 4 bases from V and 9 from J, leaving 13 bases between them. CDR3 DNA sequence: TGCAGTGCTATACGGAATCTCGGTGAGCAGTTCTTC. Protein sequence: CSAIRNLGEQFF.

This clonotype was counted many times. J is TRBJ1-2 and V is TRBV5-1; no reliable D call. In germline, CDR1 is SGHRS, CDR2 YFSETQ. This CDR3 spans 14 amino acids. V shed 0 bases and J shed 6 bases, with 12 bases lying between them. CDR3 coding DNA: TGCGCCAGCAGCTTGGAAGACACCTGGGATGGCTACACCTTC. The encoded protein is CASSLEDTWDGYTF. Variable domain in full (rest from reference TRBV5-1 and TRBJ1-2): KAGVTQTPRYLIKTRGQQVTLSCSPISGHRSVSWYQQTPGQGLQFLFEYFSETQRNKGNFPGRFSGRQFSNSRSEMNVSTLELGDSALYLCASSLEDTWDGYTFGSGTRLTVV.

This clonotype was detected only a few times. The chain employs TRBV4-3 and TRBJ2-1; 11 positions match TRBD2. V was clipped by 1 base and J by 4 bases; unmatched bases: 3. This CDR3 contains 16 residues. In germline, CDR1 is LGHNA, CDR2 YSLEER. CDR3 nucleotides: TGCGCCAGCAGCCAAGGGACTAGCGGGCCGTACAATGAGCAGTTCTTC. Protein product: CASSQGTSGPYNEQFF.